This T cell receptor beta chain comes out of a study of T cell clones after liver transplantation. Study-wide context: Patients counted as tolerant after at least one year off all immunosuppression, enzymes not exceeding twice normal. Findings of the study overall: These preliminary findings come from unstandardized post-transplant sampling times. Compared with third party-reactive sequences, donor-reactive ones declined more, independent of withdrawal success.

In the case of this clone: Antigen specificity is unknown.

Clones were read by immunoSEQ multiplex PCR, and TCRdb kept only the in-frame ones, dropping some. This sample has roughly 60,000 clones, with approximately 70% found just once. This clonotype was sampled from a human patient who received a liver transplant. Some T cells may arise from the graft donor. Sequencing used CD4+ T cells from blood, obtained at the roughly 16-month timepoint.

The CDR3 protein is CASSAGTVTDTQYF. As DNA, the CDR3 is TGTGCCAGCAGTGCGGGGACAGTAACAGATACGCAGTATTTT. This chain uses TRBV2 with TRBJ2-3, with TRBD1 matching over 7 bases. The V gene's germline CDR1 is SNHLY and CDR2 FYNNEI. Losses at the gene ends were 4 bases for V and 3 bases for J; bases not matched to a gene: 4. CDR3 length: 14 residues.